In this sample, the clone carrying this TCR beta chain turned up a few times. These data are taken from a study of identical twins. From the 5' RACE reads, TCRdb called clonotypes with MiXCR, one entry per CDR3 protein. There are some 590,000 distinct CDR3 sequences in the sample; 9.5% to 10% occur only once, and more than 2.5% lies in the top ten. The CDR3 covers 13 residues. V shed 5 bases, J shed 9 bases, and the junction held 6 bases outside the gene matches. These same records also appear under a second study, on yellow fever vaccine responses in identical twins.

This TCR was recovered from a woman younger than 35 in good health. The gene calls are TRBV12-3 or TRBV12-4 and TRBJ2-7; 11 positions agree with TRBD1. The specimen was PBMCs. In nucleotides, the CDR3 is TGTGCCAGCAGTCTAGGACAGGGGGCCGGGCAGTACTTC. This codes for CASSLGQGAGQYF.